A selection of T cell receptor beta chains follows, all from one sample in a study of cytomegalovirus exposure and HLA in healthy donors. TCRdb keeps only in-frame clones here, not all; method: immunoSEQ multiplex PCR. The specimen's table records 100,000 to 150,000 clones. Sequenced: PBMCs. Receptor source: a man younger than 35 in good health and CMV-seronegative. Each CDR3 is given with its conserved first and last residue. D genes are given only for firm matches.

D gene: .; V gene: TRBV6-1; CDR3 length: 14; J gene: TRBJ1-1; CDR3 DNA: TGTGCCAGCAGGACACAACAGGGAAACACTGAAGCTTTCTTT; CDR3 protein: CASRTQQGNTEAFF
D gene: .; V gene: TRBV5-1; CDR3 length: 15; J gene: TRBJ2-7; CDR3 DNA: TGCGCCAGCAACGTCGTTACAGGGTCCTCCTACGAGCAGTACTTC; CDR3 protein: CASNVVTGSSYEQYF
D gene: TRBD2; V gene: TRBV5-4; CDR3 length: 16; J gene: TRBJ2-5; CDR3 DNA: TGTGCCAGCAGCTTGTCGGCGGGAGGGCCGGGGGAGACCCAGTACTTC; CDR3 protein: CASSLSAGGPGETQYF
D gene: TRBD1; V gene: TRBV7-2; CDR3 length: 16; J gene: TRBJ2-1; CDR3 DNA: TGTGCCAGCAGCTTTGGACAGGCTGGCTCCTACAATGAGCAGTTCTTC; CDR3 protein: CASSFGQAGSYNEQFF
D gene: .; V gene: TRBV7-9; CDR3 length: 14; J gene: TRBJ2-7; CDR3 DNA: TGTGCCAGCAGTATCCGGGATCCTAAGGCCGAGCAGTACTTC; CDR3 protein: CASSIRDPKAEQYF
D gene: TRBD2; V gene: TRBV7-6; CDR3 length: 14; J gene: TRBJ2-1; CDR3 DNA: TGTGCCAGCAGCTCTCAGCGGGAGTGGCATGAGCAGTTCTTC; CDR3 protein: CASSSQREWHEQFF
D gene: TRBD2; V gene: TRBV7-2; CDR3 length: 17; J gene: TRBJ2-7; CDR3 DNA: TGTGCCAGCAGCTTAGAGGGACTAGCGGGAGTAGCTCTCGAGCAGTACTTC; CDR3 protein: CASSLEGLAGVALEQYF
D gene: TRBD1; V gene: TRBV19; CDR3 length: 16; J gene: TRBJ2-1; CDR3 DNA: TGTGCCAGTAGTACCGCGACAGGGAGCTCCTACAATGAGCAGTTCTTC; CDR3 protein: CASSTATGSSYNEQFF
D gene: TRBD2; V gene: TRBV5-1; CDR3 length: 17; J gene: TRBJ2-1; CDR3 DNA: TGCGCCAGCAGTTCAGGACTAGCGGGCCTCTCCTACAATGAGCAGTTCTTC; CDR3 protein: CASSSGLAGLSYNEQFF
D gene: TRBD1; V gene: TRBV25-1; CDR3 length: 14; J gene: TRBJ1-3; CDR3 DNA: TGTGCCAGCGGGGACAGGGTTATTGGAAACACCATATATTTT; CDR3 protein: CASGDRVIGNTIYF
D gene: TRBD2; V gene: TRBV15; CDR3 length: 20; J gene: TRBJ2-2; CDR3 DNA: TGTGCCACCAGCAGAGATTGGGGACTAGCGGGAGACTCGAACACCGGGGAGCTGTTTTTT; CDR3 protein: CATSRDWGLAGDSNTGELFF
D gene: .; V gene: TRBV7-9; CDR3 length: 14; J gene: TRBJ2-1; CDR3 DNA: TGTGCCAGCAGCTTGCCGAGGGGAGGAAGGGAGCAGTTCTTC; CDR3 protein: CASSLPRGGREQFF
D gene: TRBD1; V gene: TRBV6-4; CDR3 length: 15; J gene: TRBJ2-2; CDR3 DNA: TGTGCCAGCAGTGAGGGGACAGGGGGAACCGGGGAGCTGTTTTTT; CDR3 protein: CASSEGTGGTGELFF
D gene: TRBD1; V gene: TRBV9; CDR3 length: 14; J gene: TRBJ1-1; CDR3 DNA: TGTGCCAGCAGCGGGGGACAGGGGACCACTGAAGCTTTCTTT; CDR3 protein: CASSGGQGTTEAFF
D gene: TRBD1; V gene: TRBV4-1; CDR3 length: 15; J gene: TRBJ1-6; CDR3 DNA: TGCGCCAGCAGCCAAAATGGACAGGGGGGTTCACCCCTCCACTTT; CDR3 protein: CASSQNGQGGSPLHF
D gene: TRBD2; V gene: TRBV4-2; CDR3 length: 17; J gene: TRBJ2-3; CDR3 DNA: TGTGCCAGCAGCCAGCTACTAGCGGGAACTAGCACAGATACGCAGTATTTT; CDR3 protein: CASSQLLAGTSTDTQYF
D gene: .; V gene: TRBV18; CDR3 length: 14; J gene: TRBJ2-3; CDR3 DNA: TGTGCCAGCTCCCAAGACAGCCCCACAGATACGCAGTATTTT; CDR3 protein: CASSQDSPTDTQYF
D gene: TRBD1; V gene: TRBV5-1; CDR3 length: 15; J gene: TRBJ1-4; CDR3 DNA: TGCGCCAGCAGCGACAGGGGGTGGACGAATGAAAAACTGTTTTTT; CDR3 protein: CASSDRGWTNEKLFF
D gene: TRBD2; V gene: TRBV5-4; CDR3 length: 15; J gene: TRBJ2-7; CDR3 DNA: TGTGCCAGCAGCACGACTAGCGGGAGGGCAAACGAGCAGTACTTC; CDR3 protein: CASSTTSGRANEQYF
D gene: TRBD2; V gene: TRBV30; CDR3 length: 16; J gene: TRBJ2-3; CDR3 DNA: TGTGCCTGGAGTGTACTATCGGGGGGGGCCGCAGATACGCAGTATTTT; CDR3 protein: CAWSVLSGGAADTQYF
D gene: TRBD1; V gene: TRBV5-1; CDR3 length: 16; J gene: TRBJ1-1; CDR3 DNA: TGCGCCAGCAGCTTTGGGCTACAGGGGGCTGGCACTGAAGCTTTCTTT; CDR3 protein: CASSFGLQGAGTEAFF
D gene: .; V gene: TRBV5-1; CDR3 length: 17; J gene: TRBJ1-6; CDR3 DNA: TGCGCCAGCAGCTTGGTACAGGGCACCTCATTTGATTCACCCCTCCACTTT; CDR3 protein: CASSLVQGTSFDSPLHF
D gene: .; V gene: TRBV5-6; CDR3 length: 13; J gene: TRBJ1-5; CDR3 DNA: TGTGCCAGCAGCCGGGGGGGCAATCAGCCCCAGCATTTT; CDR3 protein: CASSRGGNQPQHF
D gene: TRBD1; V gene: TRBV5-1; CDR3 length: 15; J gene: TRBJ2-7; CDR3 DNA: TGCGCCAGCAGCTTGCTACAGGGGGCTAAAACAGAGCAGTACTTC; CDR3 protein: CASSLLQGAKTEQYF
D gene: TRBD2; V gene: TRBV4-1; CDR3 length: 16; J gene: TRBJ2-7; CDR3 DNA: TGCGCCAGCAGCCAAATTGGACTAGCGGGTTCCTACGAGCAGTACTTC; CDR3 protein: CASSQIGLAGSYEQYF
D gene: .; V gene: TRBV19; CDR3 length: 13; J gene: TRBJ1-2; CDR3 DNA: TGTGCCAGTACCCCAGTGGGGGCCTATGGCTACACCTTC; CDR3 protein: CASTPVGAYGYTF
D gene: TRBD2; V gene: TRBV30; CDR3 length: 13; J gene: TRBJ2-7; CDR3 DNA: TGTGCCTGGAGTAGTGGTAGCGGGTACGAGCAGTACTTC; CDR3 protein: CAWSSGSGYEQYF
D gene: .; V gene: TRBV5-1; CDR3 length: 12; J gene: TRBJ2-7; CDR3 DNA: TGCGCCAGCAGCCTTGGACACTACGAGCAGTACTTC; CDR3 protein: CASSLGHYEQYF
D gene: TRBD2; V gene: TRBV28; CDR3 length: 14; J gene: TRBJ2-1; CDR3 DNA: TGTGCCAGCAGTTTTCCGTATGCGGGGGATGAGCAGTTCTTC; CDR3 protein: CASSFPYAGDEQFF
D gene: .; V gene: TRBV19; CDR3 length: 13; J gene: TRBJ2-5; CDR3 DNA: TGTGCCAGTAGTCTACAGGGTGGAGAGACCCAGTACTTC; CDR3 protein: CASSLQGGETQYF
D gene: TRBD1; V gene: TRBV5-4; CDR3 length: 16; J gene: TRBJ1-3; CDR3 DNA: TGTGCCAGCAGCCCCGGACAGGGTCGAGGTGGAAACACCATATATTTT; CDR3 protein: CASSPGQGRGGNTIYF
D gene: .; V gene: TRBV18; CDR3 length: 15; J gene: TRBJ2-1; CDR3 DNA: TGTGCCAGCTCACTGGACGGGACACCATACAATGAGCAGTTCTTC; CDR3 protein: CASSLDGTPYNEQFF
D gene: .; V gene: TRBV28; CDR3 length: 12; J gene: TRBJ2-7; CDR3 DNA: TGTGCCACAAAACTGGTAAGGGACAAGCAGTACTTC; CDR3 protein: CATKLVRDKQYF
D gene: .; V gene: TRBV5-4; CDR3 length: 14; J gene: TRBJ2-7; CDR3 DNA: TGTGCCAGCAGCTTAGGAGGCCGGCCCTACGAGCAGTACTTC; CDR3 protein: CASSLGGRPYEQYF
D gene: TRBD1; V gene: TRBV4-1; CDR3 length: 14; J gene: TRBJ2-1; CDR3 DNA: TGCGCCAGCAGCCAGGGACAGTCCTACAATGAGCAGTTCTTC; CDR3 protein: CASSQGQSYNEQFF
D gene: .; V gene: TRBV18; CDR3 length: 13; J gene: TRBJ2-3; CDR3 DNA: TGTGCCAGCTCACCACGTGAGGGAACTACGCAGTATTTT; CDR3 protein: CASSPREGTTQYF
D gene: .; V gene: TRBV5-4; CDR3 length: 15; J gene: TRBJ1-2; CDR3 DNA: TGTGCCAGCAGCTACGTCGATAGCTCTAACTATGGCTACACCTTC; CDR3 protein: CASSYVDSSNYGYTF
D gene: .; V gene: TRBV9; CDR3 length: 14; J gene: TRBJ2-7; CDR3 DNA: TGTGCCAGCAGCGTAGTGGCGGAAACCTACGAGCAGTACTTC; CDR3 protein: CASSVVAETYEQYF
D gene: TRBD2; V gene: TRBV5-1; CDR3 length: 16; J gene: TRBJ2-5; CDR3 DNA: TGCGCCAGCAGCTTCACTAGCGGGAGGCGGCAAGAGACCCAGTACTTC; CDR3 protein: CASSFTSGRRQETQYF
D gene: .; V gene: TRBV30; CDR3 length: 13; J gene: TRBJ2-1; CDR3 DNA: TGTGCCTGGAACGACTATGACGGGGATGAGCAGTTCTTC; CDR3 protein: CAWNDYDGDEQFF
D gene: TRBD2; V gene: TRBV28; CDR3 length: 15; J gene: TRBJ2-2; CDR3 DNA: TGTGCCAGCACCCCTACGGGGGGGAACACCGGGGAGCTGTTTTTT; CDR3 protein: CASTPTGGNTGELFF
D gene: TRBD1; V gene: TRBV11-2; CDR3 length: 12; J gene: TRBJ1-3; CDR3 DNA: TGTGCCAGCAGCCCAGGGGGAGACACCATATATTTT; CDR3 protein: CASSPGGDTIYF
D gene: TRBD1; V gene: TRBV7-2; CDR3 length: 13; J gene: TRBJ2-1; CDR3 DNA: TGTGCCAGCAGCTTGACAGGGTACGATGAGCAGTTCTTC; CDR3 protein: CASSLTGYDEQFF
D gene: .; V gene: TRBV19; CDR3 length: 13; J gene: TRBJ1-5; CDR3 DNA: TGTGCCAGTAGTACTATACCCGATCAGCCCCAGCATTTT; CDR3 protein: CASSTIPDQPQHF
D gene: TRBD1; V gene: TRBV11-2; CDR3 length: 14; J gene: TRBJ1-5; CDR3 DNA: TGTGCCAGCAGCTCAGGGGGATCGATTCAGCCCCAGCATTTT; CDR3 protein: CASSSGGSIQPQHF
D gene: TRBD2; V gene: TRBV5-1; CDR3 length: 15; J gene: TRBJ2-5; CDR3 DNA: TGCGCCAGCAGCTGGGGGATAGCGGGAGAAGAGACCCAGTACTTC; CDR3 protein: CASSWGIAGEETQYF
D gene: TRBD2; V gene: TRBV10-3; CDR3 length: 16; J gene: TRBJ2-1; CDR3 DNA: TGTGCCATCAGTCCGGGACTAGCGGGAGATAACAATGAGCAGTTCTTC; CDR3 protein: CAISPGLAGDNNEQFF
D gene: .; V gene: TRBV6-5; CDR3 length: 16; J gene: TRBJ2-1; CDR3 DNA: TGTGCCAGCAGTTACCACGTCAGGGCTTCCTACAATGAGCAGTTCTTC; CDR3 protein: CASSYHVRASYNEQFF
D gene: TRBD1; V gene: TRBV9; CDR3 length: 14; J gene: TRBJ1-3; CDR3 DNA: TGTGCCAGCAGCGCAGGGGGTTCTGGAAACACCATATATTTT; CDR3 protein: CASSAGGSGNTIYF